Below, 24 T cell receptor beta chains from the same sample are listed, as sequenced in a study of blood T cells in healthy people across ages. Combining a sample-barcoded 5' primer with a J-beta primer mix, a second PCR ran for roughly 7 to 11 cycles. TCRdb re-analysed the 5' RACE reads in MiXCR, keeping a single row per CDR3 protein. Of 790,000 or so distinct CDR3 sequences listed, around 50% are singletons. Sequenced: blood. Source of these receptors: a man in his forties in good health.

The V call is TRBV7-9, the J call TRBJ2-3; D gene ambiguous. CDR1 SEHNR and CDR2 FQNEAQ come from the germline V gene (reference sequence). CDR3 length: 14 amino acids. Trimming shortened V by 3 bases and J by 1 base, and 8 bases separated the two germline ends. The CDR3 nucleotides are TGTGCCAGCAGCTTTTGGGTGGGCACAGATACGCAGTATTTT. Amino acid sequence: CASSFWVGTDTQYF.

The rearrangement uses TRBV12-3 or TRBV12-4 and TRBJ2-5; no clear D. The CDR3 loop spans 12 amino acids. V was shortened by 5 bases and J by 4 bases, with 8 bases between the two germline ends. Written as DNA, the CDR3 is TGTGCCAGCAGTAACCTACGAGAGACCCAGTACTTC. Translating gives CASSNLRETQYF.

This chain links TRBV6-6 with TRBJ1-1; unclear D gene. V lost 6 bases and J 1 base, leaving 6 bases between the germline ends. Looked up from germline, CDR1 is MNHNY and CDR2 is SVGAGI (reference sequence). The CDR3 consists of 12 residues. The CDR3, as DNA: TGTGCCAGCAGCAGGAAGAACACTGAAGCTTTCTTT. Encoded protein: CASSRKNTEAFF.

The gene calls are TRBV5-1 and TRBJ2-2, with TRBD2 as a possible D gene (5 bases). The germline CDR1 and CDR2 sequences are SGHRS and YFSETQ. This CDR3 contains 16 residues. V dropped 5 bases and J dropped 0 bases, with 14 bases sitting between them. The DNA of the CDR3 is TGCGCCAGCAGAGATGGTCGGGGTTCGAACACCGGGGAGCTGTTTTTT. Its translation is CASRDGRGSNTGELFF.

This chain connects TRBV20-1 to TRBJ2-1, with 7 nucleotides matching TRBD2. In germline, CDR1 is DFQATT, CDR2 SNEGSKA (reference sequence). The CDR3 is 16 residues long. V lost 3 bases, J lost 1 base, and 9 bases stayed unmatched. DNA for the CDR3: TGCAGTGCTAGGATAGCGGGTGGGGCATCCTACAATGAGCAGTTCTTC. Its translation is CSARIAGGASYNEQFF.

This clonotype was seen only a few times. The chain couples TRBV20-1 to TRBJ2-4; 8 nucleotides agree with TRBD2. The J call is in doubt because the DNA end fits TRBJ2-7 better. The CDR3 is made up of 14 amino acids. Germline values: CDR1 DFQATT, CDR2 SNEGSKA (reference sequence). The CDR3 coding sequence is TGCAGTGCTAGGGTGGCTAGCGGGCCCTACGAGCAGTACTTC. Translating gives CSARVASGPYEQYF.

This clonotype was counted only a few times. V is TRBV7-2 and J is TRBJ2-5; D is uncertain. Germline V gene sequence: CDR1 SGHTA, CDR2 FQGNSA. Trimming took 1 base from V and 5 from J, leaving 8 bases between them. This CDR3 has 13 amino acids. The CDR3 loop is CASSLEPPETQYF. The CDR3 DNA is TGTGCCAGCAGCTTAGAACCCCCGGAGACCCAGTACTTC.

This rearrangement joins TRBV21-1 to TRBJ2-7. TRBV21-1 is recorded as a pseudogene. This CDR3 comprises 13 residues. In DNA form, the CDR3 reads TGTGCCAGCAGCTTAACGCAGGAGTATGAGCAGTACTTC. This codes for CASSLTQEYEQYF.

As regards this clonotype: Since the CDR3 does not end with the conserved phenylalanine or tryptophan, this likely comes from a read error. The rearrangement joins TRBV7-9 to TRBJ2-1, with 9 bases matching TRBD1. The CDR3 runs 13 residues. Germline assignment: CDR1 SEHNR and CDR2 FQNEAQ (reference sequence). With V trimmed by 5 bases and J by 7 bases, 3 bases remained unmatched. The DNA for the CDR3 is TGTGCCAGCAGCGTGACAGGGGGGAATGAGCAGTTCACC. Translating gives CASSVTGGNEQFT.

This chain joins TRBV12-5 and TRBJ1-1, with a possible D match to TRBD1 (6 bases). From germline, CDR1 is LGHNT and CDR2 FRNRAP. V lost 5 bases and J lost 1, with 11 bases in between. This CDR3 has 14 residues. The CDR3 here is CASGGGRANTEAFF. The CDR3 DNA is TGTGCTAGTGGTGGGGGCAGGGCGAACACTGAAGCTTTCTTT.

The genes are TRBV20-1 and TRBJ2-1; 7 nucleotides match TRBD1. CDR3 size: 14 residues. J was trimmed by 11 bases and V by 6 bases; bases with no gene match: 16. Germline CDR1 reads DFQATT; CDR2 reads SNEGSKA (reference sequence). In DNA, the CDR3 is TGCAGTGCGCCTAAGGGGACAGAGTTTCTCAAGCAGTTCTTC. Translated: CSAPKGTEFLKQFF.

This chain joins TRBV20-1 and TRBJ2-3, with 7 nucleotides matching TRBD1. Germline values: CDR1 DFQATT, CDR2 SNEGSKA (reference sequence). CDR3 length: 20 amino acids. The junction had 28 bases not matched to a gene; V was cut back by 7 bases and J by 3 bases. The CDR3 spells CSVPELSGTAYGRPTDTQYF. The CDR3 bases are TGCAGTGTACCGGAACTTTCCGGGACAGCTTACGGACGACCGACAGATACGCAGTATTTT.

The gene calls are TRBV2 and TRBJ2-1; D is undetermined. Germline V gene data show CDR1 as SNHLY and CDR2 as FYNNEI. This CDR3 contains 14 residues. V lost 3 bases and J 2 bases, leaving 8 bases between the germline ends. The chain's CDR3 is CASSEFSTYNEQFF. The CDR3 nucleotides read TGTGCCAGCAGTGAGTTCAGCACCTACAATGAGCAGTTCTTC.

This clonotype was counted between two and nine times. The chain combines TRBV28 with TRBJ1-5; D ambiguous. The germline V and J ends were trimmed by 2 bases and 4 bases, with 18 bases remaining between them. There are 17 residues in the CDR3. CDR1 MDHEN and CDR2 SYDVKM come from the germline V gene. The CDR3 protein is CASSLEDHHSNNQPQHF. The CDR3 coding sequence is TGTGCCAGCAGTTTAGAAGACCATCATAGCAATAATCAGCCCCAGCATTTT.

The rearrangement joins TRBV6-5 to TRBJ2-5; D tentatively reads TRBD1 or TRBD2 (5 bases each). CDR3 length equals 13 residues. Germline-derived CDR1 and CDR2 are MNHEY and SVGAGI. Trimming took off 5 bases at V and 0 bases at J, with 7 bases between the two ends. This CDR3 is CASSGGNQETQYF. The CDR3 DNA reads as TGTGCCAGCAGTGGGGGAAACCAAGAGACCCAGTACTTC.

This clonotype has only a few counts. The genes are TRBV29-1 and TRBJ2-1; D gene uncertain. Trimming removed 7 bases from V and 8 bases from J, with 12 bases in between. The CDR3 runs to 11 residues. Germline V gene data show CDR1 as SQVTM and CDR2 as ANQGSEA. The chain's CDR3 is CSAPVIDEQFF. For the CDR3, the DNA is TGCAGCGCCCCGGTTATAGATGAGCAGTTCTTC.

Only a few counts were recorded for this clonotype. The chain joins TRBV9 to TRBJ2-7; D is perhaps TRBD1 or TRBD2 (5 bases each). V was shortened by 5 bases and J by 2 bases, with 11 bases between the two germline ends. CDR1 is SGDLS and CDR2 is YYNGEE in the germline V gene. The CDR3 is 13 amino acids. The CDR3 spells CASRGEQTYEQYF. CDR3 sequence (DNA): TGTGCCAGCAGGGGGGAGCAGACCTACGAGCAGTACTTC.

This clonotype was seen more than once but under ten times. V and J are TRBV7-2 and TRBJ2-5; D unclear. Trimming removed 0 bases from V and 7 bases from J, with 6 bases in between. Germline CDR1 SGHTA, CDR2 FQGNSA. This CDR3 is built from 12 residues. The CDR3, as DNA: TGTGCCAGCAGCTTAGCGCACGCGACCCAGTACTTC. This gives the protein CASSLAHATQYF.

This clonotype has just a few counts. The V call is TRBV7-2, the J call TRBJ2-7; 10 nucleotides agree with TRBD2. The CDR3 has 15 amino acids. V dropped 2 bases and J dropped 5; count of bases not matched to a gene: 6. The germline V gene encodes CDR1 SGHTA and CDR2 FQGNSA. CDR3 DNA sequence: TGTGCCAGCAGCTTACTAGCGGGAGAGTACGACGAGCAGTACTTC. Residues: CASSLLAGEYDEQYF.

The chain links TRBV24-1 to TRBJ2-5; 7 bases fit TRBD2. CDR3 size: 18 residues. Germline CDR1 KGHDR, CDR2 SFDVKD. The J segment lost 11 bases and the V segment lost 8 bases, leaving 28 bases of the junction unmatched. In DNA form, the CDR3 reads TGTGCCACCACGTGGGGCGGGAGCCGGCTCCCGGACCACAATGAGCAGTACTTC. It translates to CATTWGGSRLPDHNEQYF.

V gene TRBV11-2 combines with J gene TRBJ2-2, with D possibly being TRBD1 or TRBD2 (6 bases each). The CDR3 is made up of 15 amino acids. Per germline, CDR1 SGHAT and CDR2 FQNNGV. Trimming removed 0 bases at V and 6 bases at J, with 11 bases between. The CDR3 bases are TGTGCCAGCAGCTTAGATGCCGGGGGCTCCGGGGAGCTGTTTTTT. This encodes CASSLDAGGSGELFF.

The chain recombines TRBV20-1 with TRBJ2-1; D may be TRBD2 (7 bases). The germline V and J ends were trimmed by 2 bases and 3 bases, with 11 bases remaining between them. This CDR3 contains 14 residues. Germline values: CDR1 DFQATT, CDR2 SNEGSKA (reference sequence). CDR3 sequence: CSARRGGVYNEQFF. CDR3 sequence (DNA): TGCAGTGCTAGAAGGGGGGGGGTCTACAATGAGCAGTTCTTC.

This clonotype is a singleton in its sample. This chain uses TRBV29-1 with TRBJ2-7, with TRBD2 identical over 10 bases. TRBJ2-1 matches the DNA end more closely, so the J call is doubtful. Looked up from germline, CDR1 is SQVTM and CDR2 is ANQGSEA. CDR3 length: 15 residues. CDR3 sequence: CSVEGLAGSSYEQFF. CDR3 DNA sequence: TGCAGCGTTGAAGGACTAGCGGGTAGCTCCTACGAGCAGTTCTTC.

This clonotype occurred many times. The V call is TRBV29-1, the J call TRBJ2-7; D ambiguous. V was clipped by 4 bases and J by 5 bases, with 12 bases between them. The V gene's germline CDR1 is SQVTM and CDR2 ANQGSEA. This CDR3 has 12 residues. CDR3 sequence (DNA): TGCAGCGTTGCCCCGGGCCCCGACGAGCAGTACTTC. Amino acids: CSVAPGPDEQYF.